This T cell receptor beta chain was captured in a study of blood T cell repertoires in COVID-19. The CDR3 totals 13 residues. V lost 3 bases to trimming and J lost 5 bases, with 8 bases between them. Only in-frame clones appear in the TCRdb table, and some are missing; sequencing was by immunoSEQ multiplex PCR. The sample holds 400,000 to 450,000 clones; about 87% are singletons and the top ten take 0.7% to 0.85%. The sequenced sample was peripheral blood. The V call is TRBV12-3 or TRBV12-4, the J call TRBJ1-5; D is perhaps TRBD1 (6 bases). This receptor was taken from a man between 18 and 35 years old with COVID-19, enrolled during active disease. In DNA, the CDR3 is TGTGCCAGCAGTTTGGACAGTTATCAGCCCCAGCATTTT. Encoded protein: CASSLDSYQPQHF.